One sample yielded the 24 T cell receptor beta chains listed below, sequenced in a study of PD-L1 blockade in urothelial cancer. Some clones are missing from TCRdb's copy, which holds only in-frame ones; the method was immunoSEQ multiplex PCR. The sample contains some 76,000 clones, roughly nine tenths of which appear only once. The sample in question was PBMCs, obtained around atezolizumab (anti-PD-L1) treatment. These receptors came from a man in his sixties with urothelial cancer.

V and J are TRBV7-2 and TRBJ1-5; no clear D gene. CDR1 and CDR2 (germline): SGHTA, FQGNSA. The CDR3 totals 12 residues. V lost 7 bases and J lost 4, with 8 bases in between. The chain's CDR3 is CASTTNNQPQHF. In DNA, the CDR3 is TGTGCCAGCACCACAAATAATCAGCCCCAGCATTTT.

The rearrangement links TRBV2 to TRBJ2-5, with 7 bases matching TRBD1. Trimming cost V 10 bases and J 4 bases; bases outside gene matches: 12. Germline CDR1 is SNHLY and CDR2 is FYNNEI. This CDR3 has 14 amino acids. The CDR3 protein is CATLRDSPPETQYF. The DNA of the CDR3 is TGTGCCACCCTTCGGGACAGTCCCCCAGAGACCCAGTACTTC.

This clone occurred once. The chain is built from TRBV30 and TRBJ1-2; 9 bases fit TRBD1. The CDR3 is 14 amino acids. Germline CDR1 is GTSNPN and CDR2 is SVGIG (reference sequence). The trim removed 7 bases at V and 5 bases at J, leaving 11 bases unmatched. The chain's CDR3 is CALEAGQGGYGYTF. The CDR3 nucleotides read TGTGCCTTAGAAGCGGGACAGGGAGGATATGGCTACACCTTC.

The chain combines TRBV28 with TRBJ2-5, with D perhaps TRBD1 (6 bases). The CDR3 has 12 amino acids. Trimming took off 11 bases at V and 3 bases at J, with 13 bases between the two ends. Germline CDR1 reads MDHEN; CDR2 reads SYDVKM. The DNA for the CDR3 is TGTGCCGGCCAGACAGGAAAAGAGACCCAGTACTTC. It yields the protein CAGQTGKETQYF.

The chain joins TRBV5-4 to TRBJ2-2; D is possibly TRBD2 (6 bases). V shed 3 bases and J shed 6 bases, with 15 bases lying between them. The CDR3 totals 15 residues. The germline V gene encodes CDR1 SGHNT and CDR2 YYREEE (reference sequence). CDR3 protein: CASSWGTVGPGELFF. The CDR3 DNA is TGTGCCAGCAGCTGGGGGACTGTGGGCCCCGGGGAGCTGTTTTTT.

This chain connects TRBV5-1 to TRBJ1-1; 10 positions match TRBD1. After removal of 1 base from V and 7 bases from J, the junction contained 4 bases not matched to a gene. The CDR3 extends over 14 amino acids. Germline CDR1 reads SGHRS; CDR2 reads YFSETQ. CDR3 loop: CASSLRQGAGEAFF. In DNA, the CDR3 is TGCGCCAGCAGCTTGAGACAGGGGGCAGGTGAAGCTTTCTTT. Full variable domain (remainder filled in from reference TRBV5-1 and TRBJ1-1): KAGVTQTPRYLIKTRGQQVTLSCSPISGHRSVSWYQQTPGQGLQFLFEYFSETQRNKGNFPGRFSGRQFSNSRSEMNVSTLELGDSALYLCASSLRQGAGEAFFGQGTRLTVV.

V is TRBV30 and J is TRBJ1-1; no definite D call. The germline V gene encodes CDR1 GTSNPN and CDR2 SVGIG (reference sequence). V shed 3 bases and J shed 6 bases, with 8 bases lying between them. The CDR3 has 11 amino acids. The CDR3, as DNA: TGTGCCTGGAGCCCGGGTGCTGAAGCTTTCTTT. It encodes CAWSPGAEAFF. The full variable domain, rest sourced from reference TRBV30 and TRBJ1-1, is SQTIHQWPATLVQPVGSPLSLECTVEGTSNPNLYWYRQAAGRGLQLLFYSVGIGQISSEVPQNLSASRPQDRQFILSSKKLLLSDSGFYLCAWSPGAEAFFGQGTRLTVV.

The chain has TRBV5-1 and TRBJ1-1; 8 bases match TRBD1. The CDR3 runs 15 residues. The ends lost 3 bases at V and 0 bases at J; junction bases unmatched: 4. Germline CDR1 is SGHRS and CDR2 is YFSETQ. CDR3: CASSSGQAMNTEAFF. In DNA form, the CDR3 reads TGCGCCAGCAGCTCGGGACAGGCCATGAACACTGAAGCTTTCTTT.

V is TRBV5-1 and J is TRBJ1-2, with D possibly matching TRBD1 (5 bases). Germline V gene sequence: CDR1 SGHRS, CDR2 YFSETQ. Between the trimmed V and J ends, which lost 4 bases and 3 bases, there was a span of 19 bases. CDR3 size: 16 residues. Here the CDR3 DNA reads TGCGCCAGCAGCCACGCCACGTCACAGGAGTACTATGGCTACACCTTC. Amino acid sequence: CASSHATSQEYYGYTF.

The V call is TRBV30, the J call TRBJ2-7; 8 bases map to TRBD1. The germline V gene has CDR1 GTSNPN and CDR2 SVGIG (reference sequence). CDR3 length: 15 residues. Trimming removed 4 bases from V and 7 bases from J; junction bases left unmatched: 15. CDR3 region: CAWTMPARGLKEQYF. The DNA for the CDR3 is TGTGCCTGGACTATGCCCGCCAGGGGGCTCAAAGAGCAGTACTTC.

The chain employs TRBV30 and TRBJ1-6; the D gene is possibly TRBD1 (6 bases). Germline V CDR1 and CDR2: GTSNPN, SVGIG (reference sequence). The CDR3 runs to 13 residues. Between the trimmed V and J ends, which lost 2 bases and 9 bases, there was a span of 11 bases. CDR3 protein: CAWSRQGSSPLHF. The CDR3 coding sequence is TGTGCCTGGAGTAGGCAGGGGTCTTCACCCCTCCACTTT.

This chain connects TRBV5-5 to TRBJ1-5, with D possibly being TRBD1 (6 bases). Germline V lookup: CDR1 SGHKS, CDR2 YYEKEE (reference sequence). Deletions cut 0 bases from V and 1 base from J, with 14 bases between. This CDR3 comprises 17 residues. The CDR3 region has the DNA TGTGCCAGCAGCTTGGAGGGAGGGGGATCAAGCAATCAGCCCCAGCATTTT. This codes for CASSLEGGGSSNQPQHF. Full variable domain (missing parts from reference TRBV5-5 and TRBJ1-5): DAGVTQSPTHLIKTRGQQVTLRCSPISGHKSVSWYQQVLGQGPQFIFQYYEKEERGRGNFPDRFSARQFPNYSSELNVNALLLGDSALYLCASSLEGGGSSNQPQHFGDGTRLSIL.

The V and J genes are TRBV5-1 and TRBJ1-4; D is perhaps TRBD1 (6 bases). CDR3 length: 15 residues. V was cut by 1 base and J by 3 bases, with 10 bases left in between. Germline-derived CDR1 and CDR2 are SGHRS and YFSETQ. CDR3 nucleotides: TGCGCCAGCAGCTTGATAAGGGGGTCTAATGAAAAACTGTTTTTT. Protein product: CASSLIRGSNEKLFF. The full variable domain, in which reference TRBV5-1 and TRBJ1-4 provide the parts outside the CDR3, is KAGVTQTPRYLIKTRGQQVTLSCSPISGHRSVSWYQQTPGQGLQFLFEYFSETQRNKGNFPGRFSGRQFSNSRSEMNVSTLELGDSALYLCASSLIRGSNEKLFFGSGTQLSVL.

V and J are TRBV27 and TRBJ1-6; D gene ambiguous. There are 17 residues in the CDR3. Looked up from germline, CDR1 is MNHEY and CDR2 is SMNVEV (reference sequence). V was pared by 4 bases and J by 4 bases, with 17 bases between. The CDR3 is CASSSPRGREYNSPLHF. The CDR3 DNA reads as TGTGCCAGCAGTTCCCCCCGTGGGAGGGAATATAATTCACCCCTCCACTTT.

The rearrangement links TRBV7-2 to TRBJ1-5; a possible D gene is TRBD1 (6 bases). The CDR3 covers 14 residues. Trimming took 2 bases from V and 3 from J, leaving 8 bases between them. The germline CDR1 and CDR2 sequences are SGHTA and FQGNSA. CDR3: CASSLRQVNQPQHF. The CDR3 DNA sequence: TGTGCCAGCAGCTTAAGACAGGTCAATCAGCCCCAGCATTTT.

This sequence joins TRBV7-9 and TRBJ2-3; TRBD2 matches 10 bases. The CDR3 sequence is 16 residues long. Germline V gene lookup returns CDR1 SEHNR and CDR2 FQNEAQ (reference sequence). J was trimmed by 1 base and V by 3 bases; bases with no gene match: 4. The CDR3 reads CASSFQREGGTDTQYF. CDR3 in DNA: TGTGCCAGCAGCTTCCAGCGGGAGGGAGGCACAGATACGCAGTATTTT.

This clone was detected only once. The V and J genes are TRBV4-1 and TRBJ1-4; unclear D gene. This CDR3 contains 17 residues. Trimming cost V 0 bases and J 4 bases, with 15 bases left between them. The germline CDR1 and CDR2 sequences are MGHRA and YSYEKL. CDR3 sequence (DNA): TGCGCCAGCAGCCAAGATAAATTCCGGGATAATAATGAAAAACTGTTTTTT. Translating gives CASSQDKFRDNNEKLFF.

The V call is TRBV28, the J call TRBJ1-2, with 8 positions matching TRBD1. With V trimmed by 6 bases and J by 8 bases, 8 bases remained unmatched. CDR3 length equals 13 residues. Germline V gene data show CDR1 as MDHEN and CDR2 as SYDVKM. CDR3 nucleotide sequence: TGTGCCAGCAGACCCGGACAGGGCGGGGGCTACACCTTC. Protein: CASRPGQGGGYTF.

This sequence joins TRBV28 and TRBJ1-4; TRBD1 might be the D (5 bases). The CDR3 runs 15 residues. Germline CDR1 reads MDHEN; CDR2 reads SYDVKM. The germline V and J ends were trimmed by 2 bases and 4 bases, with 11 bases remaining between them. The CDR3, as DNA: TGTGCCAGCAGTTTAGAGGCAGGGCATAATGAAAAACTGTTTTTT. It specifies CASSLEAGHNEKLFF.

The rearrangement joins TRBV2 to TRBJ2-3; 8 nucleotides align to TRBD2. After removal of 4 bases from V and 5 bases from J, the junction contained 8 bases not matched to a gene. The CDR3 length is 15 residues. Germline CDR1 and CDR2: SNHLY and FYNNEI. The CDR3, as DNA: TGTGCCAGCAGTGCCGGGACTAGATGGGGAGATACGCAGTATTTT. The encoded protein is CASSAGTRWGDTQYF.

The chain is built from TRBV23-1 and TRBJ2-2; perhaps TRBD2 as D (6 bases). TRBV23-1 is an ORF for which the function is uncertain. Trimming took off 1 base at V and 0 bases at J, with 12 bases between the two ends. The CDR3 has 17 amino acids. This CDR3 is CASSQCRTGANTGELFF. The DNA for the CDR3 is TGCGCCAGCAGTCAATGCCGGACGGGAGCGAACACCGGGGAGCTGTTTTTT.

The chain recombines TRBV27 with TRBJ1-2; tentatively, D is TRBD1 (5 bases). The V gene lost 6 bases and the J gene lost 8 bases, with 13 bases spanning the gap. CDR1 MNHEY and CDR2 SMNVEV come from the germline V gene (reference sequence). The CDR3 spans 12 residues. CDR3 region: CASRGEGGGYTF. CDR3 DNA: TGTGCCAGCAGGGGGGAGGGAGGGGGCTACACCTTC.

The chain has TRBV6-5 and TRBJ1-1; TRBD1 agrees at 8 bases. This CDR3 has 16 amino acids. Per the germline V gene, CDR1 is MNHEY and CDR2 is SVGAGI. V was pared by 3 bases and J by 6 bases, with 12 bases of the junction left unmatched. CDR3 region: CASSYFRGRGIAEAFF. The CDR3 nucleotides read TGTGCCAGCAGTTATTTCAGGGGGCGCGGGATCGCTGAAGCTTTCTTT.

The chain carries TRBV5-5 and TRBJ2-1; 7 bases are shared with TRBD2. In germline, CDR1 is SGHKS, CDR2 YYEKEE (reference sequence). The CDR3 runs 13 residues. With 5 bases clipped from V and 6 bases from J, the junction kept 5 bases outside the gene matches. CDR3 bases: TGTGCCAGCAGTGGGAGGGGCGGCAATGAGCAGTTCTTC. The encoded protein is CASSGRGGNEQFF. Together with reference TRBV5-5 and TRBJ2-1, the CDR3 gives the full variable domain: DAGVTQSPTHLIKTRGQQVTLRCSPISGHKSVSWYQQVLGQGPQFIFQYYEKEERGRGNFPDRFSARQFPNYSSELNVNALLLGDSALYLCASSGRGGNEQFFGPGTRLTVL.